These 10 T cell receptor beta chains originate from one sample sequenced in a study of blood T cell repertoires in COVID-19. Profiling relied on immunoSEQ multiplex PCR, and the TCRdb table lists in-frame clones only, not all of them. The sample yields about 150,000 clones, approximately 84% seen once. Material for sequencing was peripheral blood. These receptors were obtained from a human donor in a cohort sampled during active COVID-19.

This clone was observed a handful of times. V is TRBV7-2 and J is TRBJ1-2; TRBD1 aligns across 9 bases. Germline V gene sequence: CDR1 SGHTA, CDR2 FQGNSA. V was clipped by 4 bases and J by 6 bases; unmatched bases: 9. The CDR3 runs 15 residues. CDR3 protein: CASSSQTGGIDGYTF. DNA for the CDR3: TGTGCCAGCAGCTCCCAGACAGGGGGAATCGATGGCTACACCTTC. The whole variable domain, remainder taken from reference TRBV7-2 and TRBJ1-2, is GAGVSQSPSNKVTEKGKDVELRCDPISGHTALYWYRQSLGQGLEFLIYFQGNSAPDKSGLPSDRFSAERTGGSVSTLTIQRTQQEDSAVYLCASSSQTGGIDGYTFGSGTRLTVV.

Worth noting for this clone: At one boundary the junction diverges from the germline segment, which might be a read error. The V call is TRBV27, the J call TRBJ1-3, with D possibly TRBD1 on 6 matching bases. Germline V CDR1 and CDR2: MNHEY, SMNVEV (reference sequence). The CDR3 spans 14 residues. The CDR3 sequence is CHWKGVRSGNTIYF. CDR3 DNA: TGCCATTGGAAGGGGGTACGCTCTGGAAACACCATATATTTT.

This chain uses TRBV7-2 with TRBJ1-5; D is unresolved. CDR3 length: 15 residues. With 5 bases removed from V and 4 bases from J, the gap between germline ends came to 15 bases. CDR1 and CDR2 (germline): SGHTA, FQGNSA. CDR3 nucleotides: TGTGCCAGCAGCGCTGACATGGGGAGGAATCAGCCCCAGCATTTT. Translation gives CASSADMGRNQPQHF.

The genes are TRBV2 and TRBJ1-4; D call uncertain. This CDR3 has 12 residues. V was clipped by 5 bases and J by 5 bases, with 6 bases between them. Per germline, CDR1 SNHLY and CDR2 FYNNEI. Written as DNA, the CDR3 is TGTGCCAGCAGTAGACTAAATGAAAAACTGTTTTTT. This translates into CASSRLNEKLFF.

There are a few counts of this clone. The chain recombines TRBV15 with TRBJ1-2; D not certain. The germline V and J ends were trimmed by 0 bases and 4 bases, with 12 bases remaining between them. Germline CDR1 is LNHNV and CDR2 is YYDKDF (reference sequence). The CDR3 is made up of 15 amino acids. CDR3 coding DNA: TGTGCCACCAGCAGAGATCACGGGGTACCCTATGGCTACACCTTC. Residues: CATSRDHGVPYGYTF.

The chain carries TRBV2 and TRBJ2-2, with TRBD1 as a possible D gene (6 bases). The CDR3 extends over 15 amino acids. Trimming stripped 2 bases from V and 3 bases from J, with 10 bases between. Germline CDR1 SNHLY, CDR2 FYNNEI. The CDR3 DNA is TGTGCCAGCAGTGAAAACAGGGCAGACACCGGGGAGCTGTTTTTT. It codes for CASSENRADTGELFF.

CDR3: CASSLGTGRYNEQFF. CDR3 nucleotide sequence: TGTGCCAGCAGCCTAGGGACAGGGCGCTACAATGAGCAGTTCTTC. The J gene is TRBJ2-1, the V gene TRBV7-2, with 9 bases fitting TRBD1. V shed 5 bases and J 3 bases; nucleotides not matched to a gene: 5. The CDR3 spans 15 residues. Germline V CDR1 and CDR2: SGHTA, FQGNSA.

This sequence joins TRBV9 and TRBJ2-3; D not certain. V was pared by 3 bases and J by 1 base, with 9 bases between. This CDR3 region has 14 residues. Germline V gene lookup returns CDR1 SGDLS and CDR2 YYNGEE. CDR3: CASSELTGTDTQYF. CDR3 nucleotide sequence: TGTGCCAGCAGCGAGCTAACAGGCACAGATACGCAGTATTTT.

This clone was recorded a few times. The chain uses TRBV5-3 and TRBJ2-2; 12 bases line up with TRBD2. TRBV5-3 is sorted into the ORF group, with uncertain function. This CDR3 has 19 residues. Trimming at V came to 1 base and at J to 2 bases, leaving 9 bases not matched to a gene. CDR3 sequence reads: CARSLSLTSGRRNTGELFF. CDR3 DNA: TGTGCCAGAAGCTTGAGTTTGACTAGCGGGAGACGAAACACCGGGGAGCTGTTTTTT.

The CDR3 nucleotides read TGTGCCAGCAGCCAAGATAGCGGAGAACCTCAGCCCCAGCATTTT. Protein product: CASSQDSGEPQPQHF. The chain couples TRBV3-1 (or the pseudogene TRBV3-2) to TRBJ1-5; D uncertain. V was shortened by 0 bases and J by 6 bases, with 12 bases between the two germline ends. The germline gives CDR1 LGHDT, CDR2 YNNKEL (reference sequence). CDR3 length equals 15 residues.